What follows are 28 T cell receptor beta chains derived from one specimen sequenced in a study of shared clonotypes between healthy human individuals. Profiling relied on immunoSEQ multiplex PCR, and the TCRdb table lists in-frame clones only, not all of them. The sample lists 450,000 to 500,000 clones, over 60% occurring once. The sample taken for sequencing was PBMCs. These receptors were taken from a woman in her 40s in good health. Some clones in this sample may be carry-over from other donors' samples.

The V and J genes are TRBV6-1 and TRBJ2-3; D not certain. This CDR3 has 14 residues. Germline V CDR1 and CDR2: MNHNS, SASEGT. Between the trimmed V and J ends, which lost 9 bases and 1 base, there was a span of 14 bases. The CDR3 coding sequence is TGTGCCAGTGGTGACGGAACCGGCACAGATACGCAGTATTTT. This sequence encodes CASGDGTGTDTQYF.

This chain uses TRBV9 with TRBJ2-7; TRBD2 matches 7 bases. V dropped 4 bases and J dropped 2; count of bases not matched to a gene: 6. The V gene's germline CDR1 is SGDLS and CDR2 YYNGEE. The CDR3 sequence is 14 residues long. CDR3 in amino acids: CASSLAVGTYEQYF. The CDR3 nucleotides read TGTGCCAGCAGCCTAGCGGTTGGGACCTACGAGCAGTACTTC. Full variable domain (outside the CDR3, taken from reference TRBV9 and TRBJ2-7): DSGVTQTPKHLITATGQRVTLRCSPRSGDLSVYWYQQSLDQGLQFLIQYYNGEERAKGNILERFSAQQFPDLHSELNLSSLELGDSALYFCASSLAVGTYEQYFGPGTRLTVT.

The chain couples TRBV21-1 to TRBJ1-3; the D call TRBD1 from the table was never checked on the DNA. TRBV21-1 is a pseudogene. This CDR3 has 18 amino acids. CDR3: CASSKVTLTGGSGNTIYF. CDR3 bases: TGTGCCAGCAGCAAAGTAACGTTAACAGGGGGCTCTGGAAACACCATATATTTT.

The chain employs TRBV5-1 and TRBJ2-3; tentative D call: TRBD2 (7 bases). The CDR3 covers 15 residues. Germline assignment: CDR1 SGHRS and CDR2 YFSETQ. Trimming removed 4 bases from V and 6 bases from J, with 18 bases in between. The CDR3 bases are TGCGCCAGCAGCACCAGCGGGGACATAGCGGATACGCAGTATTTT. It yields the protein CASSTSGDIADTQYF.

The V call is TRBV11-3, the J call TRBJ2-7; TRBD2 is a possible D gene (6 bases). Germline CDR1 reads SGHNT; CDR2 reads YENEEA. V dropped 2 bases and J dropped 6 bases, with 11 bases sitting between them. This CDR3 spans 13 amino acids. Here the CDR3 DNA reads TGTGCCAGCAGCTTATCGGAGGGGTCCGAGCAGTACTTC. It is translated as CASSLSEGSEQYF.

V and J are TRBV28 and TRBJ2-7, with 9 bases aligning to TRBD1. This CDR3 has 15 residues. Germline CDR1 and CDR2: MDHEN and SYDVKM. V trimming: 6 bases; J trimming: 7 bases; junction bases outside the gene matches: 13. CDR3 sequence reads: CASSSIGTGLMEQYF. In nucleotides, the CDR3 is TGTGCCAGCAGCTCAATCGGGACAGGGTTAATGGAGCAGTACTTC.

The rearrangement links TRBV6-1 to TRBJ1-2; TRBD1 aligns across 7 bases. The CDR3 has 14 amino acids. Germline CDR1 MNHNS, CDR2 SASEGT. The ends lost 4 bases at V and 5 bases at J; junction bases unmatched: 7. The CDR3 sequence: CASSVRTGPYGYTF. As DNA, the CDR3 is TGTGCCAGCAGTGTTAGGACAGGTCCATATGGCTACACCTTC.

CDR3 sequence (DNA): TGTGCCAGCAGTCAACAGGGTCCAGATCAGCCCCAGCATTTT. Amino acids: CASSQQGPDQPQHF. The J gene is TRBJ1-5, the V gene TRBV2; D may be TRBD1 (6 bases). With 5 bases removed from V and 5 bases from J, the gap between germline ends came to 13 bases. The germline V gene has CDR1 SNHLY and CDR2 FYNNEI. The length of the CDR3 is 14 residues.

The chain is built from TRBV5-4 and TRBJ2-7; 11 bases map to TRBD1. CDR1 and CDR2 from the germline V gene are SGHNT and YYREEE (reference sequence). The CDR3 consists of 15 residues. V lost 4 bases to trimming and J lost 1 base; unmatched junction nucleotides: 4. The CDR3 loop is CASSGQGARSYEQYF. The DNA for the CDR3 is TGTGCCAGCAGCGGACAGGGGGCGCGGTCCTACGAGCAGTACTTC.

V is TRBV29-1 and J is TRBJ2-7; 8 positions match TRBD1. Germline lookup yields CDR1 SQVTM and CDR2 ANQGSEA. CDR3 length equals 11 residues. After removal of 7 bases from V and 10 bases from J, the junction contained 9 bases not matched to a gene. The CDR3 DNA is TGCAGCGCTGGGCCAACAGGGGGACAGTACTTC. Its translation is CSAGPTGGQYF.

The CDR3 DNA sequence: TGTGCCAGCAGCTTGGACTTTTTGGAGCAGTACTTC. Translation gives CASSLDFLEQYF. This chain links TRBV5-4 with TRBJ2-7, with D unclear. Germline V CDR1 and CDR2: SGHNT, YYREEE (reference sequence). The V and J ends lost 0 bases and 7 bases respectively, with 8 bases between them. This CDR3 comprises 12 residues.

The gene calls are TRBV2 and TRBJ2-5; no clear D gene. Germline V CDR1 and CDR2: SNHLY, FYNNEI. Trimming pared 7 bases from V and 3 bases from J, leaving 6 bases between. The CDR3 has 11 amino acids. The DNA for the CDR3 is TGTGCCAGCAACCAAGAAGAGACCCAGTACTTC. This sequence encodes CASNQEETQYF.

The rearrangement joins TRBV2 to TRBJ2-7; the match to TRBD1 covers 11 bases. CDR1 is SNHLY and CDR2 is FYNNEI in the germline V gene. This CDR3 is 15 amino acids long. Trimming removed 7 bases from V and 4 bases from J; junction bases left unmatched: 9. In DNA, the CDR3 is TGTGCCAGCAACCGGGACAGGGGGAGGAATTACGAGCAGTACTTC. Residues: CASNRDRGRNYEQYF.

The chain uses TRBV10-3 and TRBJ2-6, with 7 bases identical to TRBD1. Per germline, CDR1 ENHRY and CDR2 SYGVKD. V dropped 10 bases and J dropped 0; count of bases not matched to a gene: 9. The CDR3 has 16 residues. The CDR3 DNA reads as TGTGCCACTGGGGGACAGTCCCGCTCTGGGGCCAACGTCCTGACTTTC. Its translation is CATGGQSRSGANVLTF.

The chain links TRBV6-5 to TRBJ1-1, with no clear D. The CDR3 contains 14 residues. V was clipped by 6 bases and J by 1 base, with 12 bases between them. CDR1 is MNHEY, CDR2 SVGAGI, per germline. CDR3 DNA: TGTGCCAGCAGCGACCCCAGACCGAACACTGAAGCTTTCTTT. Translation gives CASSDPRPNTEAFF.

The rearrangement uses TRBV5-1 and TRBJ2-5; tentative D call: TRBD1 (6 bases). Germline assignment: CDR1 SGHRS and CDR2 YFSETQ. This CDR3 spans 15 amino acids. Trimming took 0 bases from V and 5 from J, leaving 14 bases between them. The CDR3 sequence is CASSLAGTTGETQYF. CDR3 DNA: TGCGCCAGCAGCTTGGCTGGGACAACCGGGGAGACCCAGTACTTC.

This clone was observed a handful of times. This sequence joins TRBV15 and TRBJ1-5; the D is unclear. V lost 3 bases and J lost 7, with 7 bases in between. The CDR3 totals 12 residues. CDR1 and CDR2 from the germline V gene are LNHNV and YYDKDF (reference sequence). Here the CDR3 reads CATSRVGQPQHF. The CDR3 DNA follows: TGTGCCACCAGCAGGGTGGGGCAGCCCCAGCATTTT.

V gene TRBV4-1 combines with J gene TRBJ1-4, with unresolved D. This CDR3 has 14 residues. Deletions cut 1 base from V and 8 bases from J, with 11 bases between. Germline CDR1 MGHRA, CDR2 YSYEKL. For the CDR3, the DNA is TGCGCCAGCAGCCAAGGGGGAGAAGGGGAAAAACTGTTTTTT. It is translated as CASSQGGEGEKLFF.

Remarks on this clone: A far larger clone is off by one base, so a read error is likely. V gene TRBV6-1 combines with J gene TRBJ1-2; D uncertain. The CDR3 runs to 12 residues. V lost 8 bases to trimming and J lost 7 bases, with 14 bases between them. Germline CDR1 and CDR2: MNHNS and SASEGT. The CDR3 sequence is CASGARMGGYTF. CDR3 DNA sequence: TGTGCCAGCGGTGCCAGGATGGGTGGCTACACCTTC.

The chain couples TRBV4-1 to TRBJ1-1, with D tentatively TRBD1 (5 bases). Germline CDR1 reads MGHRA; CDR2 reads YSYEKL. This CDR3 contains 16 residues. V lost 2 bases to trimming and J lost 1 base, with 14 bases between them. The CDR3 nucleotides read TGCGCCAGCAGCCAACCCCGTCGGGGGAAGAACACTGAAGCTTTCTTT. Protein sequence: CASSQPRRGKNTEAFF.

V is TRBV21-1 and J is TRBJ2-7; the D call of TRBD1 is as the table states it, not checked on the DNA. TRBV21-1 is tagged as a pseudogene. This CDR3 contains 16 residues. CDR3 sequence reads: CASSIQGMVGSYEQYF. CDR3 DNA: TGTGCCAGCAGCATACAGGGTATGGTTGGCTCCTACGAGCAGTACTTC.

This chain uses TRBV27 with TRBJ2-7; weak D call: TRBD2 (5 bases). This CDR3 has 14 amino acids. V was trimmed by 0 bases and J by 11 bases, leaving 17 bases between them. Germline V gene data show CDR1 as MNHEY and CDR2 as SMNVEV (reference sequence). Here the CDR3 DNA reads TGTGCCAGCAGTTTATCGTCCGGGATTACTCGGGAGTACTTC. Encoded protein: CASSLSSGITREYF.

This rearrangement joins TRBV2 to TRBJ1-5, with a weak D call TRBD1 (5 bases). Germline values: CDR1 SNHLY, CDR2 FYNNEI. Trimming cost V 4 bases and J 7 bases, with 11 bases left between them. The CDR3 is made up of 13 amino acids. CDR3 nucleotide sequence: TGTGCCAGCAGTGCTGAGGGGAGCCAGCCCCAGCATTTT. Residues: CASSAEGSQPQHF.

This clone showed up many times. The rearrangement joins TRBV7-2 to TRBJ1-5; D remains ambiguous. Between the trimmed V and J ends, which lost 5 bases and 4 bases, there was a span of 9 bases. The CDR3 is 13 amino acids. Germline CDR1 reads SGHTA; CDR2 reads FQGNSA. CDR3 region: CASSPDQNQPQHF. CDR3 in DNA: TGTGCCAGCAGCCCGGACCAAAATCAGCCCCAGCATTTT.

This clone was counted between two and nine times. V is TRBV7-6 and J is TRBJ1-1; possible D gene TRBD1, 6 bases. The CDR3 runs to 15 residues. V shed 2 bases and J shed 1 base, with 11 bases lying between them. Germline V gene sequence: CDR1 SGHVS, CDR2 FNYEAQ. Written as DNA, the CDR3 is TGTGCCAGCAGCTTACAACAGGGTGGGAACACTGAAGCTTTCTTT. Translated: CASSLQQGGNTEAFF.

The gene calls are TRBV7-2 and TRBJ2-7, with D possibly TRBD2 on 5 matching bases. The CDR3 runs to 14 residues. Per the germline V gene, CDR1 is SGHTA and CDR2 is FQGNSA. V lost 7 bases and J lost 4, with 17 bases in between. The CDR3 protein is CASTSSGVRYEQYF. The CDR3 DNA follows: TGTGCCAGCACCTCCTCCGGGGTTAGGTACGAGCAGTACTTC.

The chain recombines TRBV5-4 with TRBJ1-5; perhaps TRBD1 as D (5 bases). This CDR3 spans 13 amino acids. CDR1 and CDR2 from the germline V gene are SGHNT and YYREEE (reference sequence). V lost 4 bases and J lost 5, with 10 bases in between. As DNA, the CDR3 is TGTGCCAGCAGCCTGCAGGGAGATCAGCCCCAGCATTTT. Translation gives CASSLQGDQPQHF.

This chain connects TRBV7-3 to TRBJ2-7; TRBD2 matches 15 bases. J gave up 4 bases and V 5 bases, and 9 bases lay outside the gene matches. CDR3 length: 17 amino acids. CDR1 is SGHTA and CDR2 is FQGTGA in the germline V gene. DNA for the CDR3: TGTGCCAGCAGCGAAGGGGGACTAGCGGGAGGTGCTTACGAGCAGTACTTC. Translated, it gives CASSEGGLAGGAYEQYF.